This T cell receptor beta chain was identified in a study of shared clonotypes between healthy human individuals. Looking at the study overall: Three plates were used per donor for CD4 naive, three for CD4 memory, two for CD8 naive and one for CD8 memory.

TCRdb's table, derived via immunoSEQ multiplex PCR, lists solely in-frame clones and lacks some. The table has 2,500,000 or so clones, 85% to 95% seen once. Within Nashville, Tennessee resided all donors, each a Caucasian adult. It was into CD45RA+ naive and CD45RA-negative memory subsets that the CD4+ cells were split. Sequenced sample: naive CD4+ T cells from PBMCs. Subset denoted: CD45RA+ positively selected. The receptor comes from a man between 18 and 29 years old in good health. Some clones in this sample may be carry-over from other donors' samples.

CDR3 amino acids: CASGPGTENTEAFF. CDR3 coding DNA: TGCGCCAGCGGCCCGGGGACGGAGAACACTGAAGCTTTCTTT. The chain couples TRBV5-1 to TRBJ1-1, with D possibly matching TRBD1 (5 bases). This CDR3 is built from 14 residues. The ends were cut back, 7 bases at V and 1 base at J, with 14 bases in the middle. Germline V gives CDR1 SGHRS, CDR2 YFSETQ.